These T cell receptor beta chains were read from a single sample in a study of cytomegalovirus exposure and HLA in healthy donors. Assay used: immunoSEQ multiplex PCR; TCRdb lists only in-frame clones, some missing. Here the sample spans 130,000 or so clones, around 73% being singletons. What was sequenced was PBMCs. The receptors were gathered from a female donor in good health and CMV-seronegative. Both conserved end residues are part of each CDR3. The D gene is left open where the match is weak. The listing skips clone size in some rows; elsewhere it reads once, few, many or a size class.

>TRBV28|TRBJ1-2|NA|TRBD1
TGTGCCAGCAGTTTTGGATTTGGACCGGGACAGGGAAACTATGGCTACACCTTC
CASSFGFGPGQGNYGYTF
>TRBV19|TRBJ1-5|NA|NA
TGTGCCAGTAGTATAGATCTAATTCAGCCCCAGCATTTT
CASSIDLIQPQHF
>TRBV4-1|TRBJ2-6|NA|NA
TGCGCCAGCAGCCAAGTTATCCTCTCTGGGGCCAACGGCCTGACTTTC
CASSQVILSGANGLTF
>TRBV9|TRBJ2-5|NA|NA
TGTGCCAGCAGCGCGGCAGGAGAGACCCAGTACTTC
CASSAAGETQYF
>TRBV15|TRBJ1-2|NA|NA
TGTGCCACCAGCACCTCCCGGGGGGGTCCCTATGGCTACACCTTC
CATSTSRGGPYGYTF
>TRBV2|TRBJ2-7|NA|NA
TGTGCCAGCAAACTGTTACTCCAAGCCTACGAGCAGTACTTC
CASKLLLQAYEQYF
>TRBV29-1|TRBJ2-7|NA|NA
TGCAGCGTTGGCGGGATCTCCTACGAGCAGTACTTC
CSVGGISYEQYF
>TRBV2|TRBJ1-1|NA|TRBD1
TGTGCCAGCAGTGATGGCAGGGGGACTGAAGCTTTCTTT
CASSDGRGTEAFF
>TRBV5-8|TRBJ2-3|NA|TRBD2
TGTGCCAGCAGCCTTATCTATGTAGCGGGATCAGATACGCAGTATTTT
CASSLIYVAGSDTQYF
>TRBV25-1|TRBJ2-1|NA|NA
TGTGCCAGCAGTGCCCGGACAGATAAGCAGTTCTTC
CASSARTDKQFF
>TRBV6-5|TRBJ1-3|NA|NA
TGTGCCAGCAGTTACTCAGGGGTCTCTGGAAACACCATATATTTT
CASSYSGVSGNTIYF
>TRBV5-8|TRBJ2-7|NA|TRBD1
TGTGCCAGCAGCAAGGCCGGGACAGGGTCCTACGAGCAGTACTTC
CASSKAGTGSYEQYF
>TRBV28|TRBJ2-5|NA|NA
TGTGCCAGCACTCGGGGCGGGGTTCAAGAGACCCAGTACTTC
CASTRGGVQETQYF
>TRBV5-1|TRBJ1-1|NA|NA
TGCGCCAGCAGCTTGTATTCCCCTCGGGGGGCGAACACTGAAGCTTTCTTT
CASSLYSPRGANTEAFF
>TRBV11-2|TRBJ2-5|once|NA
TGTGCCAGCAGGCCCACAGGGTCCCAAGAGACCCAGTACTTC
CASRPTGSQETQYF
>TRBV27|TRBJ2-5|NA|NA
TGTGCCAGCAGTTTAGTCCCCGAAGAGACCCAGTACTTC
CASSLVPEETQYF
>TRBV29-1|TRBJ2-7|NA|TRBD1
TGCAGCGTTGTACAGGACAGGCATACCTACGAGCAGTACTTC
CSVVQDRHTYEQYF
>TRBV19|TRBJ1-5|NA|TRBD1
TGTGCCAGTAGTCTAGGGACAGTCAATCAGCCCCAGCATTTT
CASSLGTVNQPQHF
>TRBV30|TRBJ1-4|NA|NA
TGTGCCTGGAGCGGTAATGAAAAACTGTTTTTT
CAWSGNEKLFF
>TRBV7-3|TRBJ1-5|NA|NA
TGTGCCAGCAGCTTAACTAAGGACAGATCGGGTCAGCCCCAGCATTTT
CASSLTKDRSGQPQHF
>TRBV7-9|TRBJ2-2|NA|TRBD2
TGTTCCAGCAGCTTCTTTCTAACTAGCGCCGGGGAGCTGTTTTTT
CSSSFFLTSAGELFF
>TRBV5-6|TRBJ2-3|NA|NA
TGTGCCAGCAGCTTGAGGCAGGGGAGCACAGATACGCAGTATTTT
CASSLRQGSTDTQYF
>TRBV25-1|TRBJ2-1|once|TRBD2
TGTGCCAGCAGTGAATATGAGGCTAGCGGGACCTACAATGAGCAGTTCTTC
CASSEYEASGTYNEQFF
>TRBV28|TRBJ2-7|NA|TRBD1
TGTGCCAGCCGCTCGGGACAGAAGACCTACGAGCAGTACTTC
CASRSGQKTYEQYF
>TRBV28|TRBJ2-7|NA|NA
TGTGCCAGCAGTTTGGCGGAAAAATCCTACGAGCAGTACTTC
CASSLAEKSYEQYF
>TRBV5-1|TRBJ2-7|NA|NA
TGCGCCAGCAGCTTGGTTGCGGGCAGCTCCTACGAGCAGTACTTC
CASSLVAGSSYEQYF
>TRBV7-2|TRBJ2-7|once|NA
TGTGCCAGCAGCCCTAGGGGGAGCTACGAGCAGTACTTC
CASSPRGSYEQYF
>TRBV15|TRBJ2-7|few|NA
TGTGCCACCAGCCTGAGCAGGGACTACGAGCAGTACTTC
CATSLSRDYEQYF
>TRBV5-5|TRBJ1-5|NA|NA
TGTGCCAGCAGCTTGTACTCTAGCAATCAGCCCCAGCATTTT
CASSLYSSNQPQHF
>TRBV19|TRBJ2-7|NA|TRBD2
TGTGCCAGTTCTCCTAGCGGGAGTCGGTCCTACGAGCAGTACTTC
CASSPSGSRSYEQYF
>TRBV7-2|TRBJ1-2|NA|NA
TGTGCCAGCAGCTACCTGGACAGTCCCTATGGCTACACCTTC
CASSYLDSPYGYTF
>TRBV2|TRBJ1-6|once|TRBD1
TGTGCCAGCAGGGGGGACAGGGGCCCGTCTAGCTCCTATAATTCACCCCTCCACTTT
CASRGDRGPSSSYNSPLHF
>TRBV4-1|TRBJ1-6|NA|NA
TGCGCCAGCAGCCAAGAATTTACCTCTCTGAGGGTTTCACCCCTCCACTTT
CASSQEFTSLRVSPLHF
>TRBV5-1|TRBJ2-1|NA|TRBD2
TGCGCCAGCAGCTTGGACGCTAGCGGTAGCTCCTACAATGAGCAGTTCTTC
CASSLDASGSSYNEQFF
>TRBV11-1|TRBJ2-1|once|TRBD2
TGTGCCAGCAGCTTAGAAATTTCCGCGGGGGGCGCAGCCGGCAATGAGCAGTTCTTC
CASSLEISAGGAAGNEQFF
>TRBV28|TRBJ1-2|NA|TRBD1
TGTGCCAGCAGGACAGGGGGCGCGAGGGGCTACACCTTC
CASRTGGARGYTF
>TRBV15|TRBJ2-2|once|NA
TGTGCCACCAGCAGAGACCAGGGGTCTGGGGAGCTGTTTTTT
CATSRDQGSGELFF
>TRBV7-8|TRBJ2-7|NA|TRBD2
TGTGCCAGCAGCTTAGTGCCTAGCGGGAGATCCTACGAGCAGTACTTC
CASSLVPSGRSYEQYF
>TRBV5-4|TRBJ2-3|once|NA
TGTGCCAGCAGCTTGGCCGGGATCACAGATACGCAGTATTTT
CASSLAGITDTQYF
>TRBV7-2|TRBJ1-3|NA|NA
TGTGCCAGCAGCCGACATCAGACTAGCTCTGGAAACACCATATATTTT
CASSRHQTSSGNTIYF
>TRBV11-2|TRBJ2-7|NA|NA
TGTGCCAGCAGCTTAATGTCGAGCTCCTACGAGCAGTACTTC
CASSLMSSSYEQYF
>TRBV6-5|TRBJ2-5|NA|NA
TGTGCCAGCAGTTACCGTATGGCGGCGCAAGAGACCCAGTACTTC
CASSYRMAAQETQYF
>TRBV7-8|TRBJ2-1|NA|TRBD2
TGTGCCAGCAGGATAGCGGGAACGGATAATGAGCAGTTCTTC
CASRIAGTDNEQFF
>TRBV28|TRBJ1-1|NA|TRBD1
TGTGCCAGCTGCCGGGACAGTGAAGCTTTCTTT
CASCRDSEAFF
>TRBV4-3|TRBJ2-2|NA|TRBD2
TGCGCCAGCAGCCAAGGTCTCGGGAGGCGCGACACCGGGGAGCTGTTTTTT
CASSQGLGRRDTGELFF
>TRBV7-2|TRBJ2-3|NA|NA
TGTGCCAGCAGCACCCAGACAGATACGCAGTATTTT
CASSTQTDTQYF